This passage covers 7 T cell receptor beta chains from one sample sequenced in a study of blood T cell repertoires in COVID-19. The assay was immunoSEQ multiplex PCR, and TCRdb's table has in-frame clones only and misses some. The sample shows about 94,000 clones, more than 80% of them seen only once. Sequenced sample: peripheral blood. Source of these receptors: a woman aged 80 or over with acute or convalescent COVID-19.

This clone was seen just once. The chain recombines TRBV6-5 with TRBJ1-2; no clear D gene. CDR1 is MNHEY, CDR2 SVGAGI, per germline. This CDR3 is built from 15 residues. Trimming left V 2 bases short and J 5 bases short, with 15 bases between. CDR3 amino acids: CASSYRKLPVYGYTF. The CDR3 nucleotides are TGTGCCAGCAGTTACCGAAAATTGCCGGTATATGGCTACACCTTC.

This chain joins TRBV2 and TRBJ2-7, with TRBD1 matching 9 bases. J was trimmed by 6 bases and V by 7 bases; bases with no gene match: 7. Germline-derived CDR1 and CDR2 are SNHLY and FYNNEI. This CDR3 has 13 residues. CDR3 amino acids: CASKGQGYGEQYF. The CDR3 DNA is TGTGCCAGCAAGGGACAGGGATATGGCGAGCAGTACTTC.

The J gene is TRBJ2-7, the V gene TRBV19; TRBD2 aligns across 8 bases. V lost 5 bases and J lost 5; bases outside the gene matches: 14. This CDR3 comprises 16 residues. Per the germline V gene, CDR1 is LNHDA and CDR2 is SQIVND (reference sequence). The CDR3 sequence is CASSSRHLREANEQYF. CDR3 bases: TGTGCCAGTAGTTCCCGCCACTTGCGGGAGGCGAACGAGCAGTACTTC.

This chain's CDR3 is CASSFRGHGYTF. CDR3 nucleotide sequence: TGTGCCAGCAGTTTTCGGGGTCATGGCTACACCTTC. The chain couples TRBV27 to TRBJ1-2; D remains unclear. The V end was cut by 3 bases, the J end by 6 bases, with 8 bases between. Looked up from germline, CDR1 is MNHEY and CDR2 is SMNVEV (reference sequence). This CDR3 has 12 residues.

This chain joins TRBV5-5 and TRBJ2-5, with D perhaps matching TRBD2 (5 bases). Looked up from germline, CDR1 is SGHKS and CDR2 is YYEKEE (reference sequence). The CDR3 has 17 residues. Trimming removed 2 bases from V and 4 bases from J, with 21 bases in between. CDR3 in amino acids: CASSLPAGRGLGETQYF. CDR3 bases: TGTGCCAGCAGCTTACCCGCTGGCCGGGGTTTAGGAGAGACCCAGTACTTC.

This clone has a single count. V and J are TRBV6-6 and TRBJ2-1; 14 nucleotides align to TRBD2. J lost 6 bases, V lost 5 bases, and 12 bases had no gene match. Germline V gene sequence: CDR1 MNHNY, CDR2 SVGAGI (reference sequence). The CDR3 length is 18 residues. CDR3 sequence reads: CASSLEGLAGDVINEQFF. CDR3 DNA: TGTGCCAGCAGTCTCGAGGGACTAGCGGGAGATGTTATCAATGAGCAGTTCTTC.

The V and J genes are TRBV5-1 and TRBJ2-3, with D unresolved. Germline values: CDR1 SGHRS, CDR2 YFSETQ. The CDR3 has 15 residues. The V gene lost 4 bases and the J gene lost 4 bases, with 16 bases spanning the gap. The CDR3 nucleotides read TGCGCCAGCAGCCACATCGAGAGCCGGGCAGATACGCAGTATTTT. It codes for CASSHIESRADTQYF. The full variable domain, completed using reference TRBV5-1 and TRBJ2-3, is KAGVTQTPRYLIKTRGQQVTLSCSPISGHRSVSWYQQTPGQGLQFLFEYFSETQRNKGNFPGRFSGRQFSNSRSEMNVSTLELGDSALYLCASSHIESRADTQYFGPGTRLTVL.